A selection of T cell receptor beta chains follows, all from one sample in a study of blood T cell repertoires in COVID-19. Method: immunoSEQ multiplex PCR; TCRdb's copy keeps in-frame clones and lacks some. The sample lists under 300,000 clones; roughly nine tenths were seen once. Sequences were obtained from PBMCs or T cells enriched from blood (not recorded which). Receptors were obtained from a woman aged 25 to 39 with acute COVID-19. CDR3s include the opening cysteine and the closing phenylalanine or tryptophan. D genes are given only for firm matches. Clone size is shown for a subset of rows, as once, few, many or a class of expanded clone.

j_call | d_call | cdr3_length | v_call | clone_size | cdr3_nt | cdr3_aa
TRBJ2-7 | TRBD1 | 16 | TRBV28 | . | TGTGCCAGCAGCAACCCTCAGAGGACAGGGTCCCACGAGCAGTACTTC | CASSNPQRTGSHEQYF
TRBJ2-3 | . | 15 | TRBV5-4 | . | TGTGCCAGCAGCTTGGGCCAGACAAACACAGATACGCAGTATTTT | CASSLGQTNTDTQYF
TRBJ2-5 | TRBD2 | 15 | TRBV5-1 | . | TGCGCCAGCAGCTTGCGGGGGGGATTACAAGAGACCCAGTACTTC | CASSLRGGLQETQYF
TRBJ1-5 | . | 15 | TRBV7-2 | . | TGTGCCAGCAGCCCCAAAGCGGGGAGCAATCAGCCCCAGCATTTT | CASSPKAGSNQPQHF
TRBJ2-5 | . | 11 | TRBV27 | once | TGTGCCAGCGCCGGCGGCCTGACCCAGTACTTC | CASAGGLTQYF
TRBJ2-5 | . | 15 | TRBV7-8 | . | TGTGCCAGCAGCCCCCAGGACAGTCCGGGGGAGACCCAGTACTTC | CASSPQDSPGETQYF
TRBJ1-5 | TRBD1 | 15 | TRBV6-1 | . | TGTGCCAGCAGTGAACACAGGGGGGATTATCAGCCCCAGCATTTT | CASSEHRGDYQPQHF
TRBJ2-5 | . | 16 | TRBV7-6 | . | TGTGCCAGCAGCTTAAACTCCCGGGACAACCAAGAGACCCAGTACTTC | CASSLNSRDNQETQYF
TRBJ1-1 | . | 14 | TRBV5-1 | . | TGCGCCAGCAGCTTGGAAGGGGCGGGGACTGAAGCTTTCTTT | CASSLEGAGTEAFF
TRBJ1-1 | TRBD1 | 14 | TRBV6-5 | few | TGTGCCACTGACCGGGACAGGGGGGACACTGAAGCTTTCTTT | CATDRDRGDTEAFF
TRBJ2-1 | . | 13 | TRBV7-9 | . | TGTGCCAGCAGCTTACTGCGACAGGCATTTATCTTCTTC | CASSLLRQAFIFF
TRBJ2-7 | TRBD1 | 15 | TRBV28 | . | TGTGCCAGCAGGGTACAGGGGGAGTCTAGGGGCGAGCAGTACTTC | CASRVQGESRGEQYF
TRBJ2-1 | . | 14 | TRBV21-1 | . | TGTGCCAGCAGCCCTGACAGGGAACACAATGAGCAGTTCTTC | CASSPDREHNEQFF
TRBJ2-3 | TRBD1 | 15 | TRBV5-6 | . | TGTGCCAGCAGCTTGACAGGGGAAAGCACAGATACGCAGTATTTT | CASSLTGESTDTQYF
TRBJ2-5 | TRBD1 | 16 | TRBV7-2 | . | TGTGCCAGCAGCTTTATGGACAGGGGGATACAAGAGACCCAGTACTTC | CASSFMDRGIQETQYF
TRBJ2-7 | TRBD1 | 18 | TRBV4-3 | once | TGCGCCAGCAGCCAAGGGGTTCGGGGACAGGGGGCGCGGAACGAGCAGTACTTC | CASSQGVRGQGARNEQYF